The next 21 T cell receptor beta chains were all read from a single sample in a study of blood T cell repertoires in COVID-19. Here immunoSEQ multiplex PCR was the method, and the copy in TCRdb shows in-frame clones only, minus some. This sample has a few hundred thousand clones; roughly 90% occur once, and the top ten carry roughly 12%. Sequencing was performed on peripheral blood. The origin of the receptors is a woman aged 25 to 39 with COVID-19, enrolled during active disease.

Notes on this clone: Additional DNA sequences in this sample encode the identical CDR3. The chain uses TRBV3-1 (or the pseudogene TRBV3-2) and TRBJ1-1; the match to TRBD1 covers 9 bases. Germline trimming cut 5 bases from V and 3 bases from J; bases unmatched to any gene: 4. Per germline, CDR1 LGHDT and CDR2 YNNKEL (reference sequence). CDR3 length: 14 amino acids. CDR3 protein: CASSKQGADTEAFF. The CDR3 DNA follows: TGTGCCAGCAGCAAACAGGGGGCTGACACTGAAGCTTTCTTT.

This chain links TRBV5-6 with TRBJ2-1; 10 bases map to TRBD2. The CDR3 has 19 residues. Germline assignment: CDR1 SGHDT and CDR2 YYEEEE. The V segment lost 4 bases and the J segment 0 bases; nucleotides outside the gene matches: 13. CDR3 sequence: CASSRPGLAALHSYNEQFF. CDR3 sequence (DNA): TGTGCCAGCAGCCGGCCCGGACTAGCGGCACTCCACTCCTACAATGAGCAGTTCTTC.

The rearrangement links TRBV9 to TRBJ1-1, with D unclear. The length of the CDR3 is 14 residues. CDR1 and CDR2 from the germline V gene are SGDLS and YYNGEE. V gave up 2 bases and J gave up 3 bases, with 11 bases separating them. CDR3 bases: TGTGCCAGCAGCGTCGATATGGCTTACACTGAAGCTTTCTTT. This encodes CASSVDMAYTEAFF.

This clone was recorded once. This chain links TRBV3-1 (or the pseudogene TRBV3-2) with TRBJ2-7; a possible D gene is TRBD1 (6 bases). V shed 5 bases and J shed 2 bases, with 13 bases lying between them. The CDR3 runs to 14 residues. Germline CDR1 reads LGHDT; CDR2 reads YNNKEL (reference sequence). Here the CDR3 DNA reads TGTGCCAGCAGCTGGGACCGGGACACCTACGAGCAGTACTTC. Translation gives CASSWDRDTYEQYF.

The CDR3 DNA follows: TGCGCCAGCAGCTTATCAAGCGGGAGCTACGAGCAGTACTTC. It specifies CASSLSSGSYEQYF. This chain uses TRBV5-1 with TRBJ2-7; 8 nucleotides agree with TRBD2. Looked up from germline, CDR1 is SGHRS and CDR2 is YFSETQ. The CDR3 contains 14 residues. V was clipped by 2 bases and J by 3 bases; unmatched bases: 4.

CDR3 sequence: CASSYSGTSGTNEQFF. The CDR3 region has the DNA TGTGCCAGCAGTTACTCGGGGACTAGCGGGACCAATGAGCAGTTCTTC. The chain has TRBV6-5 and TRBJ2-1; 13 bases fit TRBD2. The CDR3 has 16 residues. J lost 6 bases, V lost 0 bases, and 2 bases had no gene match. CDR1 is MNHEY and CDR2 is SVGAGI in the germline V gene.

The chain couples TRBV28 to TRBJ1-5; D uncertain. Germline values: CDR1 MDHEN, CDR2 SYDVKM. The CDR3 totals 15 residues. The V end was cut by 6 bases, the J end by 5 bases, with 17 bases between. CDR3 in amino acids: CASRYDLSGYQPQHF. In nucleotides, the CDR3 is TGTGCCAGCAGATACGATTTATCGGGTTATCAGCCCCAGCATTTT.

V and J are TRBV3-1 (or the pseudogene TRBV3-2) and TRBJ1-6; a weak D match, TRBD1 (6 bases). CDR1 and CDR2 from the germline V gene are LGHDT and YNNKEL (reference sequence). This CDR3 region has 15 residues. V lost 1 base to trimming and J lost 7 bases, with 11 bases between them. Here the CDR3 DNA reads TGTGCCAGCAGCCAAGGAGGGGGGGGAAATTCACCCCTCCACTTT. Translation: CASSQGGGGNSPLHF.

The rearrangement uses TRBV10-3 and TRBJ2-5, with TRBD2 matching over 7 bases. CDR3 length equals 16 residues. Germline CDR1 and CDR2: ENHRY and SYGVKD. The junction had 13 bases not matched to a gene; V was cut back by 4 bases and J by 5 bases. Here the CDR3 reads CAISGSSGRERETQYF. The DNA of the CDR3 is TGTGCCATCAGTGGGTCTAGCGGACGAGAGCGGGAGACCCAGTACTTC.

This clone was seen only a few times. The CDR3 DNA follows: TGTGCCTCCAAGGAGTTCAGGCGCAGGGGTTACGAGCAGTACTTC. Its protein product is CASKEFRRRGYEQYF. The V call is TRBV30, the J call TRBJ2-7; a possible D gene is TRBD1 (6 bases). The V gene lost 7 bases and the J gene lost 4 bases, with 23 bases spanning the gap. Germline CDR1 GTSNPN, CDR2 SVGIG (reference sequence). CDR3 length: 15 residues. The full variable domain, rest sourced from reference TRBV30 and TRBJ2-7, is SQTIHQWPATLVQPVGSPLSLECTVEGTSNPNLYWYRQAAGRGLQLLFYSVGIGQISSEVPQNLSASRPQDRQFILSSKKLLLSDSGFYLCASKEFRRRGYEQYFGPGTRLTVT.

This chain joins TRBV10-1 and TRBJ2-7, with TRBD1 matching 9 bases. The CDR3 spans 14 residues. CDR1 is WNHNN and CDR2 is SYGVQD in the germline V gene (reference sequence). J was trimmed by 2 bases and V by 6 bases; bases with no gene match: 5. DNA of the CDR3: TGCGCCAGCAGAGAGGACAGGGGACCCTACGAGCAGTACTTC. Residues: CASREDRGPYEQYF.

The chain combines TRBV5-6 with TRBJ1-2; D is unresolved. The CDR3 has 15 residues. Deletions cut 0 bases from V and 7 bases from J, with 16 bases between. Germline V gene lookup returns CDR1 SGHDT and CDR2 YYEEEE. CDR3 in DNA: TGTGCCAGCAGCTTGGTCGGCAGCGAGGTGCGTGGCTACACCTTC. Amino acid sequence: CASSLVGSEVRGYTF.

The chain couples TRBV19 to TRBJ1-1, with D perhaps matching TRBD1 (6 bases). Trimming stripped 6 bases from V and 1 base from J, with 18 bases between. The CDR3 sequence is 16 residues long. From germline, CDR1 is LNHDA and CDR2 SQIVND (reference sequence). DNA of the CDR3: TGTGCCAGTAGAGGCTCGTGGGGGCGCGGGAACACTGAAGCTTTCTTT. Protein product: CASRGSWGRGNTEAFF.

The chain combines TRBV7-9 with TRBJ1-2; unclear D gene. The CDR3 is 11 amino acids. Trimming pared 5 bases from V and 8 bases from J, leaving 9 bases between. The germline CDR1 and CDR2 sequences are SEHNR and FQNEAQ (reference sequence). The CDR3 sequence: CASSEGGGYTF. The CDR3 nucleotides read TGTGCCAGCAGCGAGGGTGGAGGCTACACCTTC. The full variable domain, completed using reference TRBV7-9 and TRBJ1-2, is DTGVSQNPRHKITKRGQNVTFRCDPISEHNRLYWYRQTLGQGPEFLTYFQNEAQLEKSRLLSDRFSAERPKGSFSTLEIQRTEQGDSAMYLCASSEGGGYTFGSGTRLTVV.

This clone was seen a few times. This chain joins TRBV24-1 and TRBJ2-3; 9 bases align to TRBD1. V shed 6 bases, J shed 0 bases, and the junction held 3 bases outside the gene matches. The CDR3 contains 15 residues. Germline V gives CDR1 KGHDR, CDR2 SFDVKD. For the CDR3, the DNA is TGTGCCACCAGTCCCGGGACAGGGAGCACAGATACGCAGTATTTT. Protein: CATSPGTGSTDTQYF.

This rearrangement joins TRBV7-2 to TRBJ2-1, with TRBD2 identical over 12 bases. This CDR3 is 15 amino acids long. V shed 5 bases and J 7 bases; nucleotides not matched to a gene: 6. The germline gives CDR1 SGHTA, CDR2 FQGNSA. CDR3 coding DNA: TGTGCCAGCAGCCAATTTGGACTAGCGGGGAATGAGCAGTTCTTC. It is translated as CASSQFGLAGNEQFF.

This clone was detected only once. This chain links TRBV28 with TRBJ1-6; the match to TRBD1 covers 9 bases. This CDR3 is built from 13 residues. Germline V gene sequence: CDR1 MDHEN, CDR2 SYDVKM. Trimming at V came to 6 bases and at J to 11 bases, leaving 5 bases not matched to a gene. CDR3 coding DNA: TGTGCCAGCAGCCGGGACAGGGATCCACCCCTCCACTTT. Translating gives CASSRDRDPPLHF.

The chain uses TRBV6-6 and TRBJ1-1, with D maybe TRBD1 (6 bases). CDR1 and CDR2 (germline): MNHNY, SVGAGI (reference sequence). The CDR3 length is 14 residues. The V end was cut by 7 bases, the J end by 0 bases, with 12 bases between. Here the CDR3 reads CASIAGTLNTEAFF. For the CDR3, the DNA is TGTGCCAGCATTGCCGGGACATTGAACACTGAAGCTTTCTTT.

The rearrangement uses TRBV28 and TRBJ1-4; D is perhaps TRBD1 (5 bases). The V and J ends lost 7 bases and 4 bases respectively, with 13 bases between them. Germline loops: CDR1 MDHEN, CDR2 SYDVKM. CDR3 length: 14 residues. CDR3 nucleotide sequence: TGTGCCAGCAATGGGGCCAGGAGTAATGAAAAACTGTTTTTT. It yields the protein CASNGARSNEKLFF.

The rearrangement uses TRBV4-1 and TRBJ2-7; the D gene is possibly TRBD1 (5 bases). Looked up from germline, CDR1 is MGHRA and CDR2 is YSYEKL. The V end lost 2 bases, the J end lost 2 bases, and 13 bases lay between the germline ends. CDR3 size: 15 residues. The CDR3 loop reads CASSQSQGLAYEQYF. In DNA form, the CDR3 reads TGCGCCAGCAGCCAATCGCAGGGATTGGCCTACGAGCAGTACTTC.

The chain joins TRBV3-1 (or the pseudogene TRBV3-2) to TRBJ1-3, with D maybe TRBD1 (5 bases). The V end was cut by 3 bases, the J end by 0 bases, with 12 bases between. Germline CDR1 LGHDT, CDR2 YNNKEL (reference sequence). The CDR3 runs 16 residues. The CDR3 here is CASSHVRQGSGNTIYF. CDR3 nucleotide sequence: TGTGCCAGCAGCCATGTTCGGCAGGGCTCTGGAAACACCATATATTTT.